The following is a T cell receptor (beta chain) sequence with its context. The antigen remains unidentified. 60 Vbeta and 13 Jbeta primers were used in PCR. Profiling relied on immunoSEQ multiplex PCR, and the TCRdb table lists in-frame clones only, not all of them. The sample lists 90,000 to 140,000 clones, about 80% seen once, with approximately 2% in the top ten. These data are taken from a study of cytomegalovirus exposure and HLA in healthy donors. Overall study findings and caveats: In most subjects, TCR beta sequences reportedly gave accurate predictions of HLA-A and HLA-B alleles. Roughly uniform depth of sequencing across donors was assumed in presence/absence analyses.

The germline gives CDR1 MDHEN, CDR2 SYDVKM. Deletions cut 6 bases from V and 14 bases from J, with 19 bases between. This CDR3 has 12 amino acids. The sequence came from a man aged 30-40 years in good health and CMV-seronegative. The sequencing input was PBMCs. This sequence joins TRBV28 and TRBJ1-2; maybe TRBD1 (6 bases). The CDR3 nucleotides are TGTGCCAGCAGACGGAACAGGGAGTTTAATACCTTC. Protein: CASRRNREFNTF.